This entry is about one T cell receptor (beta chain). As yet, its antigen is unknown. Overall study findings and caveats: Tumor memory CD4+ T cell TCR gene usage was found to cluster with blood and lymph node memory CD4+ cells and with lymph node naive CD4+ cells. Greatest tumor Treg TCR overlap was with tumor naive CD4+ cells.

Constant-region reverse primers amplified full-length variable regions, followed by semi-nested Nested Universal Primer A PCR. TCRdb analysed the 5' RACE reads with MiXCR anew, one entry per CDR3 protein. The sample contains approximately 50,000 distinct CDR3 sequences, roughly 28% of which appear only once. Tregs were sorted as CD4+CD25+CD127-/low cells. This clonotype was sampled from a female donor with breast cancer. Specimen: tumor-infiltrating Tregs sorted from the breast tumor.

CDR3 in amino acids: CASSRSGGNEQYF. The CDR3 region has the DNA TGTGCCAGCAGCCGTTCTGGGGGCAACGAGCAGTACTTC. This chain links TRBV7-9 with TRBJ2-7; tentatively, D is TRBD1 (6 bases). Trimming left V 5 bases short and J 5 bases short, with 13 bases between. The germline gives CDR1 SEHNR, CDR2 FQNEAQ (reference sequence). CDR3 length: 13 residues. Based on the CDR3 plus reference TRBV7-9 and TRBJ2-7, the full variable domain is DTGVSQNPRHKITKRGQNVTFRCDPISEHNRLYWYRQTLGQGPEFLTYFQNEAQLEKSRLLSDRFSAERPKGSFSTLEIQRTEQGDSAMYLCASSRSGGNEQYFGPGTRLTVT.